The sequence of this TCR beta chain was determined in a study of long-term antiretroviral therapy in people with HIV. The CDR3 is 14 amino acids. Germline assignment: CDR1 LGHNA and CDR2 YSLEER. The V end lost 1 base, the J end lost 7 bases, and 11 bases lay between the germline ends. Investigators performed immunoSEQ version v3.0 at survey level. Sequencing was performed with immunoSEQ multiplex PCR; in TCRdb, only in-frame clones are kept and a portion is missing. The sample lists tens of thousands of clones, 93% seen once, with over 9% in the top ten. The chain employs TRBV4-3 and TRBJ1-5; D perhaps matches TRBD1 (6 bases). Sequenced material: unsorted PBMCs, taken 7.6 years after starting antiretroviral therapy. The TCR was taken from a woman between 40 and 55 years old with HIV. The CDR3 DNA is TGCGCCAGCAGCCAAGGAATGGGGGGCCAGCCCCAGCATTTT. Its translation is CASSQGMGGQPQHF.